Shown below are 2 T cell receptor beta chains from a single sample sequenced in a study of early stage breast cancer tumors. Method: immunoSEQ multiplex PCR; TCRdb's copy keeps in-frame clones and lacks some. The repertoire has around 51,000 clones, roughly 78% of them found once; the top ten carry roughly 3.5%. Sequencing input: blood. The receptors shown here come from a person aged 40-50 years with breast cancer.

The CDR3: CASRGTVQETQYF. DNA for the CDR3: TGTGCCAGCAGGGGGACAGTTCAAGAGACCCAGTACTTC. The genes are TRBV2 and TRBJ2-5; 7 bases line up with TRBD1. This CDR3 region has 13 residues. Germline-derived CDR1 and CDR2 are SNHLY and FYNNEI. V was clipped by 6 bases and J by 2 bases; unmatched bases: 3.

The gene calls are TRBV9 and TRBJ2-2; TRBD2 matches at 9 bases. Germline trimming cut 0 bases from V and 6 bases from J; bases unmatched to any gene: 18. Germline V lookup: CDR1 SGDLS, CDR2 YYNGEE. The CDR3 sequence is 20 residues long. Here the CDR3 DNA reads TGTGCCAGCAGCGTAGCAACTCCCTGGGCTGCGGGAGGGCCCTCCGGGGAGCTGTTTTTT. It specifies CASSVATPWAAGGPSGELFF.